The 8 T cell receptor beta chains presented below share a single source sample, sequenced in a study of tumor-infiltrating lymphocytes in primary liver carcinoma. Constant-region priming of roughly 0.45 ug total RNA yielded TCR beta cDNA. The TCR beta library was amplified through three nested multiplex PCR rounds in a modified ARM-PCR procedure. Rounds one and two of PCR, each of about 10 cycles, were primed with TRBV1-TRBV30 forward primers and a C-beta reverse primer. TCRdb used MiXCR to reprocess the multiplex PCR reads, holding one entry per CDR3 protein. The table shows around 330,000 distinct CDR3 sequences, with 58% occurring only once. Germline DNA was also extracted, and blood RNA derived from unsorted whole blood. The sequencing sample was made of peripheral blood. All receptors derive from a woman aged 25 to 39 with primary liver carcinoma and hepatitis B virus infection.

This chain joins TRBV7-8 and TRBJ1-2; D unresolved. V lost 5 bases, J lost 1 base, and 14 bases lay in between. This CDR3 region has 15 residues. In germline, CDR1 is SGHVS, CDR2 FQNEAQ. CDR3 DNA sequence: TGTGCCAGCAGCGTACGTGAGGAGCTTAACTATGGCTACACCTTC. Its protein is CASSVREELNYGYTF.

This rearrangement joins TRBV7-9 to TRBJ2-3; 10 bases agree with TRBD2. With V trimmed by 4 bases and J by 3 bases, 7 bases remained unmatched. Germline V gene sequence: CDR1 SEHNR, CDR2 FQNEAQ (reference sequence). The CDR3 spans 16 residues. CDR3 DNA: TGTGCCAGCAGCTCGGGACTAGCGTTCGAGACAGATACGCAGTATTTT. Translated, it gives CASSSGLAFETDTQYF.

As to this clonotype: A single base separates this from a much larger clone, so it may be a read error. This CDR3 is missing its conserved last phenylalanine or tryptophan, likely due to a read error. Because the CDR3's place on the DNA is in doubt, the DNA is left out and the CDR3 is given as listed by TCRdb. The chain links TRBV12-3 or TRBV12-4 to TRBJ1-2; TRBD1 is the table's D call, not checked against the DNA. Both ends counted, the CDR3 spans 12 residues. The CDR3 region is CASSLLGDGSTL.

For this clonotype: With a much larger clone just one base away, this may be a read error. V usage is TRBV4-3 and J usage is TRBJ2-3; D not resolved. Trimming took off 0 bases at V and 2 bases at J, with 9 bases between the two ends. Germline-derived CDR1 and CDR2 are LGHNA and YSLEER. The CDR3 consists of 15 residues. Here the CDR3 reads CASSQDYIPTDTQYF. CDR3 bases: TGCGCCAGCAGCCAAGATTACATCCCCACAGATACGCAGTATTTT.

This clonotype has only a few counts. CDR3 loop: CATQGLAGSNTGELFF. Here the CDR3 DNA reads TGTGCCACCCAGGGACTAGCGGGAAGCAACACCGGGGAGCTGTTTTTT. This chain connects TRBV5-4 to TRBJ2-2; 13 bases match TRBD2. Germline V CDR1 and CDR2: SGHNT, YYREEE (reference sequence). The CDR3 runs to 16 residues. V was pared by 9 bases and J by 2 bases, with 7 bases of the junction left unmatched.

For this clonotype: A much larger clone sits a single nucleotide away, making a read error possible. The V gene is TRBV6-5, the J gene TRBJ2-3; D gene ambiguous. Germline loops: CDR1 MNHEY, CDR2 SVGAGI. The CDR3 has 13 residues. CDR3 nucleotide sequence: TGTGCCAACAGTCGAATTTGGGGAGATACGCAGTATTTT. Translated: CANSRIWGDTQYF.

About this clonotype: One end of the junction is discordant with germline, which a read error may explain. V is TRBV6-2 or TRBV6-3 and J is TRBJ2-2, with 8 bases lining up with TRBD2. CDR3 length: 14 amino acids. CDR1 and CDR2 from the germline V gene are MNHEY and SVGEGT. For the CDR3, the DNA is TGTGCCAGCAATTACGGGGGGGCCACCAGGGAGCTGTTTTTT. Translated, it gives CASNYGGATRELFF.

The rearrangement joins TRBV28 to TRBJ2-5, with a weak D call TRBD2 (7 bases). CDR1 MDHEN and CDR2 SYDVKM come from the germline V gene. Trimming pared 3 bases from V and 4 bases from J, leaving 15 bases between. This CDR3 comprises 15 residues. The CDR3 sequence: CASSFPSRGAETQYF. The CDR3 DNA follows: TGTGCCAGCAGTTTCCCCAGTCGGGGGGCAGAGACCCAGTACTTC.